One sample yielded the 26 T cell receptor beta chains listed below, sequenced in a study of cytomegalovirus exposure and HLA in healthy donors. A multiplex PCR was run with 60 Vbeta primers and 13 Jbeta primers. Method: immunoSEQ multiplex PCR; TCRdb's copy keeps in-frame clones and lacks some. The sample records about 180,000 clones, 65% to 85% being singletons. Sample: PBMCs. The receptors originated from a boy between 2 and 15 years old in good health and CMV-seronegative.

The chain combines TRBV7-2 with TRBJ2-1, with 9 positions matching TRBD2. V lost 5 bases to trimming and J lost 2 bases; unmatched junction nucleotides: 10. The germline CDR1 and CDR2 sequences are SGHTA and FQGNSA. The CDR3 sequence is 17 residues long. The CDR3 spells CASSKALAGPTYNEQFF. The CDR3 bases are TGTGCCAGCAGCAAGGCCCTAGCGGGACCCACCTACAATGAGCAGTTCTTC.

V gene TRBV2 combines with J gene TRBJ2-7, with a tentative D call TRBD1 (5 bases). Germline CDR1 and CDR2: SNHLY and FYNNEI. V lost 4 bases and J lost 0, with 13 bases in between. This CDR3 contains 15 residues. This CDR3 is CASSVTGSLSYEQYF. CDR3 nucleotide sequence: TGTGCCAGCAGTGTAACAGGTTCCCTCTCCTACGAGCAGTACTTC.

The chain recombines TRBV27 with TRBJ1-2, with TRBD1 matching 7 bases. With V trimmed by 5 bases and J by 4 bases, 13 bases remained unmatched. This CDR3 is 16 amino acids long. The germline V gene has CDR1 MNHEY and CDR2 SMNVEV (reference sequence). The CDR3 protein is CASSPRDSFIFYGYTF. The CDR3 DNA reads as TGTGCCAGCAGTCCACGGGACAGCTTCATTTTCTATGGCTACACCTTC.

J is TRBJ1-1 and V is TRBV19; D is ambiguous. The length of the CDR3 is 14 residues. V lost 6 bases and J lost 6, with 17 bases in between. The V gene's germline CDR1 is LNHDA and CDR2 SQIVND (reference sequence). In nucleotides, the CDR3 is TGTGCCAGTAGCAAGGAGGGAACACTCTCTGAAGCTTTCTTT. Translating gives CASSKEGTLSEAFF.

The V gene is TRBV6-6, the J gene TRBJ2-3, with D maybe TRBD2 (7 bases). Germline CDR1 and CDR2: MNHNY and SVGAGI (reference sequence). Between the trimmed V and J ends, which lost 3 bases and 3 bases, there was a span of 13 bases. CDR3 length: 15 amino acids. CDR3 residues: CASSYVRGATDTQYF. The DNA of the CDR3 is TGTGCCAGCAGTTATGTCCGGGGGGCAACAGATACGCAGTATTTT.

This clone showed up just once. The CDR3 region has the DNA TGTGCCAGCAGCCTCCGGGACAGTGACGAAGCTTTCTTT. Its translation is CASSLRDSDEAFF. This chain joins TRBV9 and TRBJ1-1; 7 bases match TRBD1. V was pared by 4 bases and J by 8 bases, with 8 bases of the junction left unmatched. The germline CDR1 and CDR2 sequences are SGDLS and YYNGEE. The length of the CDR3 is 13 residues.

The chain is built from TRBV5-1 and TRBJ2-2, with 8 bases lining up with TRBD1. The J segment lost 4 bases and the V segment lost 4 bases, leaving 12 bases of the junction unmatched. Germline CDR1 is SGHRS and CDR2 is YFSETQ. The CDR3 has 17 amino acids. The CDR3 reads CASSSSQGARITGELFF. CDR3 bases: TGCGCCAGCAGCAGTTCTCAGGGGGCGCGTATCACCGGGGAGCTGTTTTTT.

The chain combines TRBV2 with TRBJ2-3; TRBD2 agrees at 10 bases. Germline V gives CDR1 SNHLY, CDR2 FYNNEI. The CDR3 length is 14 residues. With V trimmed by 2 bases and J by 4 bases, 0 bases remained unmatched. CDR3 residues: CASSELAGADTQYF. CDR3 nucleotides: TGTGCCAGCAGTGAACTAGCGGGAGCAGATACGCAGTATTTT.

This clone is a singleton in its sample. The chain links TRBV4-3 to TRBJ2-7; 8 positions agree with TRBD1. The V gene's germline CDR1 is LGHNA and CDR2 YSLEER. J was trimmed by 5 bases and V by 0 bases; bases with no gene match: 9. The CDR3 totals 16 residues. CDR3 DNA: TGCGCCAGCAGCCAAGAAACCGGGACAGGTCTCAACGAGCAGTACTTC. As protein: CASSQETGTGLNEQYF.

The rearrangement links TRBV6-6 to TRBJ2-5, with TRBD2 matching 7 bases. The V gene end was trimmed by 3 bases and the J gene end by 5 bases; junction bases not matched to a gene: 12. This CDR3 region has 16 residues. Germline V gene sequence: CDR1 MNHNY, CDR2 SVGAGI (reference sequence). CDR3 sequence: CASSYGLAVGKETQYF. CDR3 in DNA: TGTGCCAGCAGTTATGGGCTAGCGGTGGGGAAGGAGACCCAGTACTTC.

This chain connects TRBV5-4 to TRBJ1-1; D is undetermined. Germline assignment: CDR1 SGHNT and CDR2 YYREEE (reference sequence). V lost 2 bases and J lost 0, with 8 bases in between. The CDR3 is 14 residues long. CDR3 nucleotides: TGTGCCAGCAGCTTCTCGTTAGTGAACACTGAAGCTTTCTTT. Translated: CASSFSLVNTEAFF. The full variable domain, with the rest looked up from reference TRBV5-4 and TRBJ1-1, is ETGVTQSPTHLIKTRGQQVTLRCSSQSGHNTVSWYQQALGQGPQFIFQYYREEENGRGNFPPRFSGLQFPNYSSELNVNALELDDSALYLCASSFSLVNTEAFFGQGTRLTVV.

This clone was detected once. This chain links TRBV7-8 with TRBJ2-7; 9 bases are a match to TRBD2. CDR1 and CDR2 from the germline V gene are SGHVS and FQNEAQ. The junction had 15 bases not matched to a gene; V was cut back by 3 bases and J by 6 bases. This CDR3 contains 17 residues. CDR3 bases: TGTGCCAGCAGCTTGAACCTCCCGGCTAGCGGGACGCTCGAGCAGTACTTC. It codes for CASSLNLPASGTLEQYF.

The genes are TRBV6-1 and TRBJ2-3; 8 nucleotides line up with TRBD2. The V and J ends lost 2 bases and 4 bases, in that order; junction bases with no gene match: 11. Germline V gene sequence: CDR1 MNHNS, CDR2 SASEGT. The CDR3 has 17 residues. CDR3 sequence reads: CASSERRGANEADTQYF. The CDR3 bases are TGTGCCAGCAGTGAACGGCGGGGGGCAAATGAGGCAGATACGCAGTATTTT.

The chain combines TRBV25-1 with TRBJ2-3; TRBD1 matches at 8 bases. Germline assignment: CDR1 MGHDK and CDR2 SYGVNS. V shed 8 bases, J shed 1 base, and the junction held 8 bases outside the gene matches. The CDR3 consists of 15 residues. CDR3 sequence (DNA): TGTGCCAGCTCCCCGGGACAGGAAGGCACAGATACGCAGTATTTT. Translated, it gives CASSPGQEGTDTQYF.

CDR3 DNA: TGTGCCAGCAGCCAAGACCTCTTAATTGAGCAGTTCTTC. It specifies CASSQDLLIEQFF. The V call is TRBV14, the J call TRBJ2-1; no definite D call. Trimming pared 0 bases from V and 9 bases from J, leaving 9 bases between. Germline V lookup: CDR1 SGHDN, CDR2 FVKESK. This CDR3 has 13 residues. Filled out from reference TRBV14 and TRBJ2-1, the complete variable domain reads EAGVTQFPSHSVIEKGQTVTLRCDPISGHDNLYWYRRVMGKEIKFLLHFVKESKQDESGMPNNRFLAERTGGTYSTLKVQPAELEDSGVYFCASSQDLLIEQFFGPGTRLTVL.

This clone was counted a few times. V and J are TRBV2 and TRBJ2-3; tentative D call: TRBD2 (6 bases). Deletions cut 6 bases from V and 0 bases from J, with 13 bases between. There are 15 residues in the CDR3. Germline V gives CDR1 SNHLY, CDR2 FYNNEI. CDR3 region: CASSGDFSSTDTQYF. The CDR3 nucleotides read TGTGCCAGCAGCGGGGACTTCTCTAGCACAGATACGCAGTATTTT.

The chain combines TRBV27 with TRBJ1-2; 8 nucleotides match TRBD1. CDR1 and CDR2 (germline): MNHEY, SMNVEV (reference sequence). V gave up 5 bases and J gave up 8 bases; unmatched junction bases: 13. This CDR3 contains 15 residues. CDR3 region: CASSPLGQAREGYTF. In DNA, the CDR3 is TGTGCCAGCAGTCCTTTGGGACAGGCCAGGGAAGGCTACACCTTC.

This chain uses TRBV29-1 with TRBJ2-2; D gene uncertain. Germline V gene data show CDR1 as SQVTM and CDR2 as ANQGSEA. The CDR3 has 16 amino acids. The V end was cut by 3 bases, the J end by 0 bases, with 14 bases between. The CDR3 sequence: CSVDRRQTANTGELFF. CDR3 in DNA: TGCAGCGTTGATAGGCGGCAAACCGCGAACACCGGGGAGCTGTTTTTT.

This clone was seen just once. The rearrangement links TRBV13 to TRBJ2-1, with 16 nucleotides matching TRBD2. CDR1 and CDR2 from the germline V gene are PRHDT and FYEKMQ (reference sequence). Trimming cost V 7 bases and J 5 bases; bases outside gene matches: 17. This CDR3 region has 20 residues. The CDR3 nucleotides read TGTGCCAGCACCCCTCGCGCTGGGGGACTAGCGGGGGGGGCCCACAATGAGCAGTTCTTC. This gives the protein CASTPRAGGLAGGAHNEQFF.

This clone was detected only once. The chain carries TRBV5-5 and TRBJ1-6; D is uncertain. Per the germline V gene, CDR1 is SGHKS and CDR2 is YYEKEE (reference sequence). CDR3 size: 12 residues. Between the trimmed V and J ends, which lost 0 bases and 10 bases, there was a span of 5 bases. CDR3 in amino acids: CASSLAKSPLHF. As DNA, the CDR3 is TGTGCCAGCAGCTTGGCCAAATCACCCCTCCACTTT.

V gene TRBV4-3 combines with J gene TRBJ1-5, with 9 positions matching TRBD1. The CDR3 consists of 14 residues. In germline, CDR1 is LGHNA, CDR2 YSLEER. V was pared by 4 bases and J by 5 bases, with 3 bases of the junction left unmatched. CDR3 region: CASSLRQGDQPQHF. For the CDR3, the DNA is TGCGCCAGCAGCCTAAGACAGGGGGATCAGCCCCAGCATTTT.

This rearrangement joins TRBV12-5 to TRBJ1-1; 8 bases line up with TRBD1. Germline CDR1 reads LGHNT; CDR2 reads FRNRAP. Trimming removed 4 bases from V and 0 bases from J; junction bases left unmatched: 10. The CDR3 contains 17 residues. The CDR3 region has the DNA TGTGCTAGTGGTTGGACAGGGTCGAGGAACATGAACACTGAAGCTTTCTTT. Amino acid sequence: CASGWTGSRNMNTEAFF.

The chain couples TRBV12-5 to TRBJ2-2; perhaps TRBD1 as D (6 bases). CDR3 length equals 16 residues. Trimming took off 3 bases at V and 1 base at J, with 12 bases between the two ends. Per germline, CDR1 LGHNT and CDR2 FRNRAP. The CDR3 sequence is CASGFQGTKNTGELFF. In DNA form, the CDR3 reads TGTGCTAGTGGTTTTCAAGGGACAAAGAACACCGGGGAGCTGTTTTTT.

The chain recombines TRBV18 with TRBJ2-5; no clear D. Looked up from germline, CDR1 is KGHSH and CDR2 is LQKENI. The V end was cut by 3 bases, the J end by 4 bases, with 9 bases between. This CDR3 is 13 amino acids long. CDR3: CASSPPLRETQYF. The CDR3 coding sequence is TGTGCCAGCTCACCCCCTCTTCGAGAGACCCAGTACTTC.

The chain uses TRBV5-4 and TRBJ2-7, with a weak D call TRBD2 (5 bases). Germline CDR1 SGHNT, CDR2 YYREEE (reference sequence). V shed 2 bases and J shed 6 bases, with 15 bases lying between them. The CDR3 contains 14 residues. CDR3 DNA sequence: TGTGCCAGCAGCTTCGAGGGAGTAACTGGCGAGCAGTACTTC. This encodes CASSFEGVTGEQYF.

This clone showed up just a few times. The CDR3 does not end in the conserved phenylalanine or tryptophan, so this is likely a read error. The chain is built from TRBV5-4 and TRBJ2-6; 7 bases map to TRBD1. V dropped 0 bases and J dropped 2; count of bases not matched to a gene: 2. This CDR3 spans 16 amino acids. The germline V gene has CDR1 SGHNT and CDR2 YYREEE (reference sequence). As DNA, the CDR3 is TGTGCCAGCAGCTTGGTTCAGGGGGCTGGGGCCAACGTCCTGACTCTC. As protein: CASSLVQGAGANVLTL.